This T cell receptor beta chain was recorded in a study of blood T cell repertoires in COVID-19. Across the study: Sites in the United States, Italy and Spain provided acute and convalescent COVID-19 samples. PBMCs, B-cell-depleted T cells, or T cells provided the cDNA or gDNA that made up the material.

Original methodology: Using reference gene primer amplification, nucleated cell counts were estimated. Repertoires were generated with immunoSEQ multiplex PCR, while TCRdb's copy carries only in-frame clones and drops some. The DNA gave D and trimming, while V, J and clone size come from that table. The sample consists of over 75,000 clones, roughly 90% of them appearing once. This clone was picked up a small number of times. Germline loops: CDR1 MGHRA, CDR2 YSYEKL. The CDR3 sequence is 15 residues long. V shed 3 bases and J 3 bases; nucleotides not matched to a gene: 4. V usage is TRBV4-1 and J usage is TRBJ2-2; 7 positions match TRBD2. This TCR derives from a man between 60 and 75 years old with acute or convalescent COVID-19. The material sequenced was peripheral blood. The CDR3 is CASSQGGLDTGELFF. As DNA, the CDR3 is TGCGCCAGCAGCCAGGGGGGGTTAGACACCGGGGAGCTGTTTTTT.